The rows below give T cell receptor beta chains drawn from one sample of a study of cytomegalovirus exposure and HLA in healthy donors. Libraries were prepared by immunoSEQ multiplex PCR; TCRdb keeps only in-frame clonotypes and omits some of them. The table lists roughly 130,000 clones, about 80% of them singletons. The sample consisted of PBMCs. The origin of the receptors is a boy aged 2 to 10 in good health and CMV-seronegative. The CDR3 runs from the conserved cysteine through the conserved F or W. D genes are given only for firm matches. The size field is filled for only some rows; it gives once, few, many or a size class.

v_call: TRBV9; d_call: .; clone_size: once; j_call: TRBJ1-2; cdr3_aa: CASSVEGDTNYGYTF; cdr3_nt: TGTGCCAGCAGCGTAGAAGGGGATACTAACTATGGCTACACCTTC
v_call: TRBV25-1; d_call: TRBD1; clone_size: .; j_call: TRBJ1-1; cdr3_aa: CASSEDRGFTEAFF; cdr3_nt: TGTGCCAGCAGTGAGGACAGGGGATTCACTGAAGCTTTCTTT
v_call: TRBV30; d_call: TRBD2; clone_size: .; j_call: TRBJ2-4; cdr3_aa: CAWSVRGGDIQYF; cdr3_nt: TGTGCCTGGAGTGTACGGGGGGGCGACATTCAGTACTTC
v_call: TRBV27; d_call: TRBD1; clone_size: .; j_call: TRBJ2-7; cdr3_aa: CASSFIGTGGHEQYF; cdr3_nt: TGTGCCAGCAGTTTTATAGGGACAGGGGGCCACGAGCAGTACTTC
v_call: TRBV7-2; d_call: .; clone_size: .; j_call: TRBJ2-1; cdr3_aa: CASSLATARNSYNEQFF; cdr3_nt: TGTGCCAGCAGCTTAGCCACAGCACGAAACTCCTACAATGAGCAGTTCTTC
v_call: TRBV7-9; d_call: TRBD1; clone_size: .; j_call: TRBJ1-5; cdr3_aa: CASSLGTARNQPQHF; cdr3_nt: TGTGCCAGCAGCCTCGGGACAGCAAGAAATCAGCCCCAGCATTTT
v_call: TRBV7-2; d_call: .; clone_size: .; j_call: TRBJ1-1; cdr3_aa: CASSLGQTNTEAFF; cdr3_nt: TGTGCCAGCAGCTTAGGACAGACGAACACTGAAGCTTTCTTT
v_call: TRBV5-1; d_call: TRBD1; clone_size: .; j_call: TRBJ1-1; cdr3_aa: CASSLPMTGGTEAFF; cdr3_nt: TGCGCCAGCAGCTTGCCCATGACAGGGGGCACTGAAGCTTTCTTT
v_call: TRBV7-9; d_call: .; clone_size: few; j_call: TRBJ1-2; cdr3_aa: CASSLAWQAYGYTF; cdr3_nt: TGTGCCAGCAGCTTAGCGTGGCAGGCCTATGGCTACACCTTC
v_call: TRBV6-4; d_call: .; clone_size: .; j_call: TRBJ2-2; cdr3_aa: CASSDGQVGGTGELFF; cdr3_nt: TGTGCCAGCAGTGACGGACAGGTCGGGGGCACCGGGGAGCTGTTTTTT
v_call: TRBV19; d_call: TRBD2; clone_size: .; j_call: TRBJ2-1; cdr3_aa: CASSPGGSEPYNEQFF; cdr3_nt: TGTGCCAGTAGTCCGGGCGGGAGCGAACCCTACAATGAGCAGTTCTTC
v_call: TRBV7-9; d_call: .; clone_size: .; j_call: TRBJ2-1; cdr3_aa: CASSLVEPEQFF; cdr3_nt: TGTGCCAGCAGCTTAGTAGAGCCTGAGCAGTTCTTC
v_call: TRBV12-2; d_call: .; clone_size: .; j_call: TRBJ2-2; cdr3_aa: CASRQPGITGELFF; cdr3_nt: TGTGCAAGTCGCCAACCGGGAATCACCGGGGAGCTGTTTTTT
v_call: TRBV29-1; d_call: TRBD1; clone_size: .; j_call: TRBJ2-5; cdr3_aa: CSVQTGAVSKETQYF; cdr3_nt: TGCAGCGTACAGACAGGGGCAGTATCTAAAGAGACCCAGTACTTC
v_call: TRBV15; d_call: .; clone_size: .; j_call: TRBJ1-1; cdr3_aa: CATSRDPLGGAFF; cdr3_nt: TGTGCCACCAGCAGAGACCCCTTGGGGGGGGCTTTCTTT
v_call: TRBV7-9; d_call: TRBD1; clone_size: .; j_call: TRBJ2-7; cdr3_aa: CASSSATGVSYEQYF; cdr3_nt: TGTGCCAGCAGCTCAGCAACAGGGGTCTCCTACGAGCAGTACTTC
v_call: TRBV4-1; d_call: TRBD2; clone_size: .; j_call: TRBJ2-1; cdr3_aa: CASSQDVPNSGGNNEQFF; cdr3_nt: TGCGCCAGCAGCCAAGATGTCCCGAATAGCGGGGGGAACAATGAGCAGTTCTTC
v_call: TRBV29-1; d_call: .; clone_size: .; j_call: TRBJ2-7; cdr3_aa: CSAIISEARYEQYF; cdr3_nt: TGCAGCGCTATCATTTCCGAGGCCCGCTACGAGCAGTACTTC
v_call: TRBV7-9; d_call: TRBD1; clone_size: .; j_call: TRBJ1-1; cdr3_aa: CAHRDRRFGNTEAFF; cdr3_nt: TGTGCCCACCGGGACAGGCGGTTTGGGAACACTGAAGCTTTCTTT
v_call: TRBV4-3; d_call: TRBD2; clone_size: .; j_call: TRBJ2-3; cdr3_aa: CASSQDRLAGTDTQYF; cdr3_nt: TGCGCCAGCAGCCAAGATCGGCTAGCGGGCACAGATACGCAGTATTTT
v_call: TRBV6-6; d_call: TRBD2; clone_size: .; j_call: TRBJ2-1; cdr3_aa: CASTLLGRAYNEQFF; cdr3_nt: TGTGCCAGCACCTTGCTCGGGAGGGCTTACAATGAGCAGTTCTTC
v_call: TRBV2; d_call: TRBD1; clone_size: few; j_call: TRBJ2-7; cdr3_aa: CASSSGQGASYEQYF; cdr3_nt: TGTGCCAGCAGTTCAGGACAGGGGGCCTCCTACGAGCAGTACTTC
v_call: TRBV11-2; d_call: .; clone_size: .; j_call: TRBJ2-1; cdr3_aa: CASSLTAGFHEQFF; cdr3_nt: TGTGCCAGCAGCTTAACGGCAGGGTTCCATGAGCAGTTCTTC
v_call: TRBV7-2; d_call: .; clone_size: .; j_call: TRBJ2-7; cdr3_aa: CASSFAGRSHEQYF; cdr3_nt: TGTGCCAGCAGCTTCGCAGGTCGGTCTCACGAGCAGTACTTC
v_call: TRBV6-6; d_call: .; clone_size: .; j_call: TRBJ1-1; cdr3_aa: CASSWSGQTNTEAFF; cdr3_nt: TGTGCCAGCAGTTGGTCCGGACAGACGAACACTGAAGCTTTCTTT
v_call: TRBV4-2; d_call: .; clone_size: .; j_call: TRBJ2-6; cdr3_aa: CASSQRAGSGANVLTF; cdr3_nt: TGTGCCAGCAGCCAAAGAGCAGGGTCTGGGGCCAACGTCCTGACTTTC
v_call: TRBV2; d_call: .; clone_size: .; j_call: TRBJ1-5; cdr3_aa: CASRDRDTRSPQHF; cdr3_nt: TGTGCCAGCAGAGATCGGGACACCAGATCCCCCCAGCATTTT
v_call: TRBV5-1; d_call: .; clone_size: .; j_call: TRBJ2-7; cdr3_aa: CASSRGGSSYEQYF; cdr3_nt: TGCGCCAGCAGCAGGGGGGGGAGCTCCTACGAGCAGTACTTC